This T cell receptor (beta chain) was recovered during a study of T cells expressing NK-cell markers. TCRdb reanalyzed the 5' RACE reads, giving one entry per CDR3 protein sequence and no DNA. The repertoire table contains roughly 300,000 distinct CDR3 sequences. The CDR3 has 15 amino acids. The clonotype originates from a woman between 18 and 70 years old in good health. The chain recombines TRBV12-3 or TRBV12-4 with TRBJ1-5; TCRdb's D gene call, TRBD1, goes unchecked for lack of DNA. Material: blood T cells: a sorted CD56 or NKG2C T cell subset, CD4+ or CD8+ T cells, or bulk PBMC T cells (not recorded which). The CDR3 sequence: CASSLSDSVNQPQHF.